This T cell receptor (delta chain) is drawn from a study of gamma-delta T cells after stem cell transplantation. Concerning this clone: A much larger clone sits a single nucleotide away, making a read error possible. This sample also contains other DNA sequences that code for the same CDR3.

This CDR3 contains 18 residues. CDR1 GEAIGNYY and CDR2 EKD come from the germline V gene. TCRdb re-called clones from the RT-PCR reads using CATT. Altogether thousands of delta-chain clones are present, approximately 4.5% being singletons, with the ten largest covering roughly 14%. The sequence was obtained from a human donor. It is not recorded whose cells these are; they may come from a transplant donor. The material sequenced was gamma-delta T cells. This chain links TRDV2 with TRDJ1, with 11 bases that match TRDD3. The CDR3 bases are TGTGCCTGTGACGCTCTCCTGGGGGATACCTTTGAGAGCGATAAGCTCATCTTT. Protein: CACDALLGDTFESDKLIF.